The 10 T cell receptor beta chains below come from one sample, sequenced in a study of shared clonotypes between healthy human individuals. This table comes from immunoSEQ multiplex PCR, and its TCRdb copy is limited to in-frame clones, with some not included. The data contain over a million clones, under 80% of them singletons. The sample taken for sequencing was memory CD4+ T cells sorted from blood. Subset specified: CD45RA-negative fraction. The receptor set was obtained from a young man in good health.

The gene calls are TRBV5-1 and TRBJ1-1; D perhaps matches TRBD1 (5 bases). The germline V gene encodes CDR1 SGHRS and CDR2 YFSETQ. The CDR3 length is 13 residues. Deletions cut 7 bases from V and 0 bases from J, with 10 bases between. CDR3 sequence reads: CASAGNMNTEAFF. In nucleotides, the CDR3 is TGCGCCAGCGCAGGGAACATGAACACTGAAGCTTTCTTT.

Notes on this clone: One end of the junction is discordant with germline, which a read error may explain. V and J are TRBV2 and TRBJ2-4; 12 bases line up with TRBD2. The germline V gene has CDR1 SNHLY and CDR2 FYNNEI. The CDR3 extends over 15 amino acids. The CDR3 region has the DNA TGTGCCAGCAGTGGACTAGCGGGAGCCCAAAACATTCAGTACTTC. Translation gives CASSGLAGAQNIQYF.

The genes are TRBV5-1 and TRBJ2-1, with no clear D. Germline-derived CDR1 and CDR2 are SGHRS and YFSETQ. V lost 4 bases and J 7 bases, leaving 15 bases between the germline ends. The length of the CDR3 is 14 residues. The CDR3 region is CASSLNPGGNEQFF. The CDR3 DNA reads TGCGCCAGCAGCCTGAACCCCGGTGGGAATGAGCAGTTCTTC.

This chain joins TRBV7-2 and TRBJ2-7; the match to TRBD2 covers 7 bases. CDR3 length: 15 residues. CDR1 SGHTA and CDR2 FQGNSA come from the germline V gene. Germline trimming cut 1 base from V and 0 bases from J; bases unmatched to any gene: 3. The CDR3: CASSLEWGGSYEQYF. The DNA of the CDR3 is TGTGCCAGCAGCTTAGAATGGGGGGGCTCCTACGAGCAGTACTTC.

The chain links TRBV5-6 to TRBJ2-7; TRBD1 aligns across 7 bases. Germline trimming cut 4 bases from V and 4 bases from J; bases unmatched to any gene: 8. Germline CDR1 reads SGHDT; CDR2 reads YYEEEE. This CDR3 is 14 amino acids long. The CDR3 DNA is TGTGCCAGCAGCAGGTCCGGGACAGCATACGAGCAGTACTTC. Protein product: CASSRSGTAYEQYF.

The V call is TRBV28, the J call TRBJ2-6, with D uncertain. The CDR3 sequence is 18 residues long. V lost 5 bases and J 0 bases, leaving 17 bases between the germline ends. Per germline, CDR1 MDHEN and CDR2 SYDVKM. The CDR3: CASSPPSRPLSGANVLTF. The CDR3 DNA reads as TGTGCCAGCAGTCCCCCGAGCAGGCCTCTCTCTGGGGCCAACGTCCTGACTTTC. The full variable domain, rest sourced from reference TRBV28 and TRBJ2-6, is DVKVTQSSRYLVKRTGEKVFLECVQDMDHENMFWYRQDPGLGLRLIYFSYDVKMKEKGDIPEGYSVSREKKERFSLILESASTNQTSMYLCASSPPSRPLSGANVLTFGAGSRLTVL.

The rearrangement uses TRBV7-2 and TRBJ2-5; TRBD1 is a possible D gene (5 bases). This CDR3 has 14 amino acids. The germline V gene has CDR1 SGHTA and CDR2 FQGNSA. The ends were cut back, 2 bases at V and 2 bases at J, with 9 bases in the middle. The CDR3 DNA reads TGTGCCAGCAGCTTATGGGCAGGGCAAGAGACCCAGTACTTC. This codes for CASSLWAGQETQYF. The whole variable domain, filled in from reference TRBV7-2 and TRBJ2-5, reads GAGVSQSPSNKVTEKGKDVELRCDPISGHTALYWYRQSLGQGLEFLIYFQGNSAPDKSGLPSDRFSAERTGGSVSTLTIQRTQQEDSAVYLCASSLWAGQETQYFGPGTRLLVL.

This clone occurred a few times. The chain recombines TRBV6-1 with TRBJ2-7; D gene uncertain. Germline CDR1 is MNHNS and CDR2 is SASEGT. The CDR3 extends over 14 amino acids. V gave up 1 base and J gave up 7 bases, with 14 bases separating them. CDR3: CASSEVPNNLEQYF. CDR3 in DNA: TGTGCCAGCAGTGAAGTTCCAAATAACTTAGAGCAGTACTTC.

This clone showed up just once. This CDR3 reads CASSPPGWQGIGEQYF. As DNA, the CDR3 is TGTGCCAGCTCACCCCCGGGATGGCAAGGGATCGGCGAGCAGTACTTC. The V call is TRBV18, the J call TRBJ2-7, with D possibly matching TRBD2 (5 bases). V was clipped by 3 bases and J by 6 bases, with 21 bases between them. This CDR3 region has 16 residues. Germline V lookup: CDR1 KGHSH, CDR2 LQKENI.

As concerns this clone: The same CDR3 also results from other DNA sequences found in this sample. The CDR3 nucleotides are TGTGCCAGCAGCTTAGGACAGTTCAATGAGCAGTTCTTC. Amino acids: CASSLGQFNEQFF. The V call is TRBV7-2, the J call TRBJ2-1, with D perhaps TRBD1 (5 bases). V was trimmed by 1 base and J by 6 bases, leaving 7 bases between them. Germline values: CDR1 SGHTA, CDR2 FQGNSA. The CDR3 is 13 amino acids.